This T cell receptor beta chain comes out of a study of metastatic and nonmetastatic thyroid tumors. Across the whole study: From malignant and benign thyroid patients, repertoires in blood and in tumor or nodule tissue were compared. Findings and caveats of the study: Significantly greater TCR beta diversity was reportedly found in malignant thyroid tumors than in benign nodules (in blood and tumor).

Comments on this clone: The antigen is not known. With a much larger clone just one base away, this may be a read error. This CDR3 is also generated by other DNA sequences in the sample.

Ahead of thyroid surgery, no patient had received treatment of any kind. The trim removed 5 bases at V and 8 bases at J, leaving 12 bases unmatched. The CDR3 sequence is 18 residues long. Germline V lookup: CDR1 LNHDA, CDR2 SQIVND (reference sequence). Original handling: Variation in CDR3 across clinicopathological groups served as the basis for constructing a distant-metastasis classifier in papillary thyroid cancer. MiXCR was used by TCRdb to re-call the PCR reads. For this entry, the V and J calls and clone size follow TCRdb and not the study's own pipeline. The table includes some 54,000 clones, around a sixth detected once.

The chain couples TRBV19 to TRBJ2-1, with TRBD2 matching over 16 bases. The sequenced sample was blood. The receptor comes from a female donor with papillary thyroid cancer or a benign thyroid nodule (not recorded which). Some clones in this sample may be carry-over from other donors' samples. CDR3: CASSPSPPGTSGRDEQFF. CDR3 sequence (DNA): TGTGCCAGTAGTCCCTCCCCCCCCGGGACTAGCGGGAGGGATGAGCAGTTCTTC.